This TCR beta chain was sequenced for a study of T cell responses to AZD1222 COVID-19 vaccine. Samples with a second dose at about 4 or about 12 weeks were pooled together. Generated by immunoSEQ multiplex PCR, the TCRdb table keeps only in-frame clones and is missing some. Counted here are under 95,000 clones, approximately 91% occurring once; the ten biggest clones make up 6.9%. Study findings and constraints: Vaccination with two AZD1222 doses was followed by a rise in Spike-specific TCR breadth and depth. Among spike-specific TCRs, nearly half reportedly target unmutated variant regions. Donors were chiefly white British, with a greater number of females, and clonal diversity was perhaps underestimated.

This CDR3 comprises 16 residues. Germline V gene data show CDR1 as SGHKS and CDR2 as YYEKEE (reference sequence). V dropped 4 bases and J dropped 0 bases, with 13 bases sitting between them. The table lists this clone with a few counts. Its antigen remains unknown. The receptor's source is an adult who received the AZD1222 COVID-19 vaccine. The V and J genes are TRBV5-5 and TRBJ2-2; perhaps TRBD2 as D (6 bases). The sample in question was peripheral blood, obtained 28 days after the second AZD1222 dose. Here the CDR3 reads CASSPEGRPNTGELFF. Written as DNA, the CDR3 is TGTGCCAGCAGCCCGGAGGGCAGGCCGAACACCGGGGAGCTGTTTTTT.